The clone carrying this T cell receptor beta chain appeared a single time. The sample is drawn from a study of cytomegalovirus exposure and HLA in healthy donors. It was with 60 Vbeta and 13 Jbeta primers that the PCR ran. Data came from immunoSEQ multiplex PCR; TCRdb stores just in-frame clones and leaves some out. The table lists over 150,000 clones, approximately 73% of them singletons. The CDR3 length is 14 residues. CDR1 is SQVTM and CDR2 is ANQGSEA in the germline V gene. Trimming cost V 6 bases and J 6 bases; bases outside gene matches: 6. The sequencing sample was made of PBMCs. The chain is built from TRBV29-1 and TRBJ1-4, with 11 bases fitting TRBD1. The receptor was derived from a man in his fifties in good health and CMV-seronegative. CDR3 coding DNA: TGCAGCGTCGAACGGGGACAGGGGGATGAAAAACTGTTTTTT. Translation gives CSVERGQGDEKLFF. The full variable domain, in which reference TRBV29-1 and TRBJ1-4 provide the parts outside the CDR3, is SAVISQKPSRDICQRGTSLTIQCQVDSQVTMMFWYRQQPGQSLTLIATANQGSEATYESGFVIDKFPISRPNLTFSTLTVSNMSPEDSSIYLCSVERGQGDEKLFFGSGTQLSVL.